This T cell receptor beta chain is drawn from a study of cytomegalovirus exposure and HLA in healthy donors (TCRdb year 2017). Regarding the study in general: According to an earlier analysis of around 600 of the donors, some 180 million T cells yielded roughly 110 million unique TCR beta sequences and about 300 Gb of sequence data. To predict cytomegalovirus infection status, the study brought together high-throughput TCR immunosequencing, statistical association of individual TCRs with disease status, and machine learning. An earlier analysis of several hundred of the donors applied high-throughput TCR beta sequencing to assess whether each TCR beta V gene segment acted as functional or pseudogenic. Both class I and class II loci were covered by HLA typing, at four-digit resolution. An early release that covered 500 to 800 HLA-typed donors contained approximately 290 gigabases of sequencing data and around 80 million unique TCR sequences. Typing coverage differed by locus: A, B, C, DRB1 and DQB1 were typed in roughly 620-630 donors, DQA1 in 522, DPA1 in roughly 590, and DPB1 in around 440. In the later analysis, no new phenotypic data were used to find candidate immune exposures; instead, reliance was placed on TCR beta sequences and their occurrence across donors. The genetic ancestry cluster associated with self-reported Caucasian donors included 81% of the roughly 390 genotyped donors. The study aimed to test whether signatures of past pathogen exposure could be identified by cataloging public T cell receptors. Among roughly 400 genotyped donors of the cohort, an average of approximately 250,000 unique TCR beta nucleotide sequences were sequenced per donor, about a sixth of them non-productive. All discovery cohort repertoires had been generated using a single sequencing platform. A separate validation cohort of about 110 different subjects was used in addition to the approximately 700-subject first cohort. The study used immunosequencing to profile the T cell repertoires of around 600 subjects and linked those repertoires to cytomegalovirus serostatus. A later genetic analysis took genome-wide SNP genotypes for about three fifths of the roughly 670 donors and used that subset as a discovery cohort. Donor age, sex, ethnicity and CMV serostatus were collected together with the repertoire data. Five DR-DQ haplotypes were handled as single units for association and clustering, since linkage in the cohort was strong. A later analysis re-examined previously published TCR beta repertoires from more than 600 donors and added high-resolution HLA genotyping to investigate patterns of TCR occurrence.

Notes on this clone: What antigen it recognizes has not been identified. Per-base qualities were not stored, and no clone one base away is much larger. Other DNA variants within this sample encode the same CDR3.

Results and caveats for the whole study, not just this receptor: Compared with the approximately 720-donor mean, donors in an Asian-associated ancestry cluster had fewer N-insertions in productive TCRs, according to a later genetic analysis. According to a later analysis, parvovirus B19, influenza, CMV and Epstein-Barr virus appeared linked to several top co-occurrence clusters. Most TCR sequences were seen in very few donors, while some public TCRs were found in many individuals. A few of the identified cytomegalovirus-associated TCR beta chains were confirmed in vitro to be specific for cytomegalovirus antigens. Linkage disequilibrium might explain the correlated functional status among segregating V segments, but an unknown experimental factor could not be excluded. When HLA alleles, especially DR and DQ, strongly co-occurred, attributing TCR associations to individual alleles was difficult. The study listed approximately 150 TCR beta chains as associated with cytomegalovirus. Only TCR beta chains were sequenced in this cohort, and the absence of alpha or paired-chain data limited detectable features. In a later analysis, around 15,000 TCR beta sequences were associated with specific HLA alleles at a false discovery rate of 0.05. A later analysis found that most CMV-associated TCR beta chains appeared HLA-restricted, with HLA associations seemingly driven largely by CMV exposure. A further reported finding was that TCR beta sequences accurately predicted the HLA-A and HLA-B alleles for most subjects in the first cohort. A later analysis found that HLA-associated TCR beta chains were more clonally expanded and had lower generation probabilities than equally common non-associated chains. In both the original and validation cohorts, the classifier was reported to diagnose cytomegalovirus status with high specificity and sensitivity. V-gene and J-gene trimming of TCR beta chains was associated with a missense DCLRE1C variant in a later genetic analysis, and the association was replicated in an independent cohort. For the cohort, immune exposure information was limited to CMV serostatus. Presence/absence analyses assumed roughly uniform sequencing depth across donors, an assumption that may not hold. HLA typing was unavailable for some donors at each locus, so association tests used only the typed subset. In a later analysis, TCR association rates were found to vary across HLA loci, with the most associated TCRs seen for DRB1 alleles and the fewest for HLA-C alleles. Broadly in line with IMGT annotations, most TCR beta V segments showed up in productive rearrangements about 90% or about 30% of the time in an earlier analysis of around 600 of the donors. The earlier analysis of some 560 of the donors excluded 15 to 20 rarely observed V segments, including chromosome 9 orphons, because counts were too low. Some IMGT-functional V segments, including TRBV6-2 and TRBV6-3, could not be distinguished by the 87-base-pair reads and were therefore excluded. The sequencing pipeline was judged likely to have produced a cluster of highly shared sequence variants as a technical artifact. The authors suggested that the approach could potentially be extended to other disease states and immunological phenotypes.

The cohort consisted of approximately 690 healthy bone marrow donors. At the time of sampling, all cohort members were nominally healthy, though unrecorded immune exposures were likely present. The donor tested CMV seronegative, placing the donor among the approximately 400 seronegative members of the cohort. A peripheral blood sample was collected from each donor, and TCR beta sequencing was performed on peripheral blood mononuclear cells. The Qiagen DNeasy Blood Extraction Kit was used to extract genomic DNA from the blood cell samples. The library was generated by the immunoSEQ multiplex PCR assay. A mixture of 60 forward primers for TCR Vbeta segments and 13 reverse primers for TCR Jbeta segments was used in the multiplex PCR. The CDR3 region of rearranged TCR beta genes was amplified from genomic DNA with a multiplex PCR assay. The amplified TCR beta libraries were sequenced on the Illumina HiSeq System as 87-base-pair reads. The paper's data handling went like this. Across the 600 to 700 repertoires, a later analysis counted about 81 million unique TCR beta chains, approximately 12 million of which were shared by at least two donors. To remove PCR and sequencing errors, raw reads were error-corrected and collapsed into unique sequences using a nearest-neighbor algorithm that merged closely related sequences. V, D and J gene segments were assigned by aligning CDR3 sequences to IMGT reference sequences. For a sequence to be retained, a match of at least six nucleotides was required to both a V gene segment and a J gene segment. A rearrangement was called productive if the CDR3 had no stop codons and remained in frame with V and J, and every other rearrangement was called non-productive. CDR3 was defined by IMGT convention, running from the second conserved V-encoded cysteine to the conserved J-encoded phenylalanine. The earlier analysis of some 550 of the donors excluded any sequence lacking an unambiguous match to a single V gene segment. An earlier analysis of over 450 of the donors classified V segments as functional when productive rearrangements were above 56.7% and as segregating when the standard deviation between donors was above 5%. A statistical classification framework was developed to diagnose cytomegalovirus status using the catalog of TCR beta chain sequences. A later analysis assigned V and J genes by comparing TCR nucleotide sequences with IMGT/GENE-DB human TR gene sequences. The TCRdist pipeline was used in a later analysis to assign CDR3 sequences and most-parsimonious VDJ recombination scenarios. In a later analysis, each TCR beta chain was defined by its CDR3 amino acid sequence together with its V-gene family, and reads lacking a unique V-gene family were excluded. In a later analysis, around 650 highly shared, low-generation-probability nucleotide sequences were removed to address suspected cross-contamination and a sequencing artifact. For each public chain, a later analysis derived a clonal expansion index from normalized ranks of inferred template counts within each repertoire. In a later analysis, generation probabilities were computed using a VDJ recombination model fitted to out-of-frame rearrangements, and the results were checked against IGoR. Hypergeometric tests were used in a later analysis to score TCR-TCR, TCR-HLA and TCR-CMV co-occurrence, with a repertoire-size bias correction applied to the TCR pairs. To estimate false discovery rates, a later analysis permuted the HLA or CMV assignments 20 times. In a later analysis, co-occurring TCRs were grouped using DBSCAN, and TCRdist sequence similarity was added for clustering within HLA-allele-positive subsets. For co-occurrence clustering, repertoires with fewer than 30,000 or more than 120,000 public chains were excluded, along with about five repertoires with anomalous nucleotide sharing. TCRdb obtained this table from immuneACCESS and retained in-frame rearrangements with V and J assigned. These tables miss some clones; where compared with another copy, unresolved V genes account for less than half of the shortfall, and the remainder is unexplained. V, J and clone size reflect that table, while D and trimming were determined from the DNA. The table for this sample lists about 200,000 clones; approximately 78% of them were counted only once. The leading ten clones occupy less than 3% of the sample.

The CDR3 contains 14 residues, cysteine and phenylalanine counted. Only the CDR3 DNA is retained, 42 bases long and in frame from the first base. The receptor was isolated from a woman aged 35 to 49 in good health and CMV-seronegative. Sequences were obtained from PBMCs. The chain is assembled from TRBV1 and TRBJ2-7; TRBD2, the table's D call, was not compared with the DNA. TRBV1 counts as a pseudogene. The CDR3 loop reads CTSSQVFFGGEQYF. The sequenced DNA is TGCACCAGCAGCCAAGTATTCTTTGGGGGGGAGCAGTACTTT.